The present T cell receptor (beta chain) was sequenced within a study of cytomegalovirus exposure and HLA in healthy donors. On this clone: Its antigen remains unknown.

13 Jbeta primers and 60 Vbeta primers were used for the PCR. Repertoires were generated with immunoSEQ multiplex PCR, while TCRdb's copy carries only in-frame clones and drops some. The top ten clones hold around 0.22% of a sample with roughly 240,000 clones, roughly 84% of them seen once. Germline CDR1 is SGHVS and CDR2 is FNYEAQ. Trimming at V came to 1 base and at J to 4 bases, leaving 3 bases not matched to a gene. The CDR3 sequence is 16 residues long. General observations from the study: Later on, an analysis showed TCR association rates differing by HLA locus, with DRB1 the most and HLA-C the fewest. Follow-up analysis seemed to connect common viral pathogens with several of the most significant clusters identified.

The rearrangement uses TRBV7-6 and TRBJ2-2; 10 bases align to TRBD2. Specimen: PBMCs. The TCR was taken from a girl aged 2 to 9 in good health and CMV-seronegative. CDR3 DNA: TGTGCCAGCAGCTTAGAGCGGGGGGGCCGCACCGGGGAGCTGTTTTTT. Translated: CASSLERGGRTGELFF.